A single sample gave rise to the 15 T cell receptor beta chains below, sequenced in a study of T cell repertoires in cytomegalovirus infection (dated by TCRdb to about 2019). TCRdb names Illumina HiSeq 1500 as the instrument used. TCRdb's own reprocessing of the public reads used fastp at Q25 and MiXCR and kept productive beta chains. Here each entry gathers all rows of one CDR3 protein and keeps the most common genes and DNA. Counted in this sample were tens of thousands of distinct CDR3 sequences; 20% of them appeared once. Roughly two thirds of the sample is taken by the ten largest. The antigens for these receptors are not known. Reading the label with the study, this specimen's treatment or condition is: in vitro stimulation with specific CMV peptide epitopes to enrich CMV-specific T cells. The source was CD8+ T cells from cultured PBMCs, collected from culture after CMV antigen stimulation. Receptor source: a human donor in good health (CMV status not recorded). Some clones in this sample may be carry-over from other donors' samples.

The V and J genes are TRBV2 and TRBJ2-2; 7 nucleotides align to TRBD2. V was clipped by 2 bases and J by 1 base; unmatched bases: 4. Germline V CDR1 and CDR2: SNHLY, FYNNEI. The CDR3 sequence is 16 residues long. The CDR3 bases are TGTGCCAGCAGTGAATCGGGCGGGAGGAACACCGGGGAGCTGTTTTTT. Amino acids: CASSESGGRNTGELFF.

This clonotype has only one observation. The V gene is TRBV11-2, the J gene TRBJ2-3; D is undetermined. The CDR3 is 12 residues long. V was clipped by 0 bases and J by 5 bases, with 3 bases between them. Germline V gives CDR1 SGHAT, CDR2 FQNNGV. In nucleotides, the CDR3 is TGTGCCAGCAGCTTAGAGGTAGATACGCAGTATTTT. This gives the protein CASSLEVDTQYF.

The rearrangement uses TRBV5-8 and TRBJ2-7, with D possibly TRBD2 on 7 matching bases. There are 14 residues in the CDR3. CDR1 is SGHTS and CDR2 is YDEGEE in the germline V gene. The V end lost 3 bases, the J end lost 2 bases, and 12 bases lay between the germline ends. The CDR3 nucleotides read TGTGCCAGCAGCTGGGGGGGCTCCCCCTACGAGCAGTACTTC. This gives the protein CASSWGGSPYEQYF.

V and J are TRBV7-8 and TRBJ1-5; D remains ambiguous. The CDR3 is made up of 14 amino acids. From germline, CDR1 is SGHVS and CDR2 FQNEAQ. V lost 3 bases and J 7 bases, leaving 13 bases between the germline ends. The CDR3, as DNA: TGTGCCAGCAGCTTCAATCCCACCGCCCAGCCCCAGCATTTT. It yields the protein CASSFNPTAQPQHF.

V is TRBV5-6 and J is TRBJ1-2, with D hard to call. The CDR3 is made up of 13 amino acids. Trimming took off 3 bases at V and 13 bases at J, with 19 bases between the two ends. The germline CDR1 and CDR2 sequences are SGHDT and YYEEEE. CDR3 residues: CASSSSDFYFGTF. In nucleotides, the CDR3 is TGTGCCAGCAGCTCGTCAGACTTCTATTTCGGCACCTTC. The full variable domain, in which reference TRBV5-6 and TRBJ1-2 provide the parts outside the CDR3, is DAGVTQSPTHLIKTRGQQVTLRCSPKSGHDTVSWYQQALGQGPQFIFQYYEEEERQRGNFPDRFSGHQFPNYSSELNVNALLLGDSALYLCASSSSDFYFGTFGSGTRLTVV.

This clonotype was seen ten or more times. This chain links TRBV7-9 with TRBJ1-1; no definite D call. CDR1 SEHNR and CDR2 FQNEAQ come from the germline V gene (reference sequence). The V and J ends lost 5 bases and 7 bases respectively, with 14 bases between them. CDR3 size: 13 residues. The CDR3 spells CASSPTGGGEAFF. The CDR3, as DNA: TGTGCCAGCAGCCCAACCGGTGGCGGTGAAGCTTTCTTT.

This clonotype appeared a few times. V gene TRBV4-1 combines with J gene TRBJ1-1, with D possibly matching TRBD1 (5 bases). Trimming took off 4 bases at V and 11 bases at J, with 17 bases between the two ends. CDR1 and CDR2 (germline): MGHRA, YSYEKL. This CDR3 comprises 13 residues. In DNA, the CDR3 is TGCGCCAGCAGCCCTGCCGGGGCACGAGGGGCTTTCTTT. The encoded protein is CASSPAGARGAFF.

This clonotype has more than one count but fewer than ten. This chain connects TRBV7-9 to TRBJ2-5; D is ambiguous. Per the germline V gene, CDR1 is SEHNR and CDR2 is FQNEAQ (reference sequence). CDR3 length: 13 amino acids. The ends were cut back, 5 bases at V and 4 bases at J, with 11 bases in the middle. CDR3 residues: CASSPGRRETQYF. The DNA of the CDR3 is TGTGCCAGCAGCCCCGGACGGAGAGAGACCCAGTACTTC.

This chain uses TRBV30 with TRBJ2-1; D unclear. The ends were cut back, 2 bases at V and 0 bases at J, with 8 bases in the middle. Germline V gene lookup returns CDR1 GTSNPN and CDR2 SVGIG (reference sequence). This CDR3 region has 14 residues. The CDR3 DNA sequence: TGTGCCTGGAGTAACCCATACTCCTACAATGAGCAGTTCTTC. Translated, it gives CAWSNPYSYNEQFF.

This clonotype occurred a few times. V usage is TRBV7-8 and J usage is TRBJ2-7; tentatively, D is TRBD2 (7 bases). Between the trimmed V and J ends, which lost 6 bases and 6 bases, there was a span of 15 bases. The germline V gene encodes CDR1 SGHVS and CDR2 FQNEAQ. The CDR3 spans 13 residues. The chain's CDR3 is CASREGGIVEQYF. CDR3 coding DNA: TGTGCCAGCAGGGAGGGGGGGATAGTCGAGCAGTACTTC.

The chain is built from TRBV6-1 and TRBJ2-1; tentatively, D is TRBD2 (5 bases). With 2 bases removed from V and 6 bases from J, the gap between germline ends came to 14 bases. Germline values: CDR1 MNHNS, CDR2 SASEGT. The CDR3 loop spans 15 amino acids. In DNA form, the CDR3 reads TGTGCCAGCAGTGAACACCTAGCCACACTCAATGAGCAGTTCTTC. As protein: CASSEHLATLNEQFF.

This clonotype appeared a few times. This chain links TRBV11-2 with TRBJ2-3, with D perhaps matching TRBD1 (6 bases). This CDR3 spans 16 amino acids. The V end was cut by 5 bases, the J end by 1 base, with 16 bases between. Per the germline V gene, CDR1 is SGHAT and CDR2 is FQNNGV. The CDR3 DNA reads as TGTGCCAGCAGCAACCACACCCGGACAGGCACAGATACGCAGTATTTT. Protein product: CASSNHTRTGTDTQYF.

The chain uses TRBV12-3 or TRBV12-4 and TRBJ2-7; D is undetermined. The CDR3 contains 13 residues. Trimming stripped 4 bases from V and 3 bases from J, with 10 bases between. CDR3 in DNA: TGTGCCAGCAGTTCCAACTCATTCTACGAGCAGTACTTC. This encodes CASSSNSFYEQYF.

This clonotype appeared a few times. The rearrangement uses TRBV7-2 and TRBJ2-7, with D maybe TRBD2 (5 bases). Per germline, CDR1 SGHTA and CDR2 FQGNSA. Trimming removed 0 bases at V and 3 bases at J, with 9 bases between. The CDR3 contains 14 residues. Here the CDR3 reads CASSLAGLIYEQYF. DNA for the CDR3: TGTGCCAGCAGCTTAGCAGGACTTATCTACGAGCAGTACTTC.

In its sample, this clonotype was seen many times. The CDR3 protein is CASSESPGAKAFF. The CDR3 nucleotides read TGCGCCAGCAGTGAGTCCCCAGGGGCCAAAGCTTTCTTT. The V call is TRBV10-2, the J call TRBJ1-1, with TRBD1 as a possible D gene (6 bases). V shed 0 bases and J shed 9 bases, with 11 bases lying between them. This CDR3 is 13 amino acids long. CDR1 is WSHSY, CDR2 SAAADI, per germline.